This T cell receptor beta chain originates from a study of neurological immune-mediated disorders. This clonotype was counted between two and nine times. Antigen: not known. Template-switch 5'RACE cDNA synthesis added a 10-nucleotide unique molecular identifier. TCRdb used MiXCR to reprocess the 5' RACE reads, holding one entry per CDR3 protein. The sample records fewer than 35,000 distinct CDR3 sequences, around 3.2% being singletons. Study observations and caveats: The greatest TCR clonal expansion appeared in HTLV-1-associated myelopathy and the smallest, falling below healthy controls, in multiple sclerosis. CDR3 amino acid sequences found in expanded clones were never shared across subjects, suggesting private repertoires in all groups.

The sequencing input was PBMCs. This TCR derives from a woman younger than 45 with multiple sclerosis.

The DNA of the CDR3 is TGCGCCAGCAGCTTGGATCCCCGAGCCGCAGATACGCAGTATTTT. It specifies CASSLDPRAADTQYF. This chain connects TRBV5-1 to TRBJ2-3; D is ambiguous. This CDR3 contains 15 residues. V was shortened by 0 bases and J by 4 bases, with 12 bases between the two germline ends. The germline V gene encodes CDR1 SGHRS and CDR2 YFSETQ.